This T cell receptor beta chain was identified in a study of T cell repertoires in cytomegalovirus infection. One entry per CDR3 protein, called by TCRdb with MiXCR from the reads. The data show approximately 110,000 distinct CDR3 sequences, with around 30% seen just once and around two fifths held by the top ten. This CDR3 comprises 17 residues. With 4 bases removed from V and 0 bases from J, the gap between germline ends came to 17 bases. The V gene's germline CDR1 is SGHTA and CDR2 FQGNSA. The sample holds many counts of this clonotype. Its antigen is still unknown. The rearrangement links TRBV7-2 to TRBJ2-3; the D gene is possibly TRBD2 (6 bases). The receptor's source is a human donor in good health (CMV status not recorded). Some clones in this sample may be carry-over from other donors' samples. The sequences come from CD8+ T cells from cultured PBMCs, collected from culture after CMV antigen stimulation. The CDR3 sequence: CASSSNGLAGSTDTQYF. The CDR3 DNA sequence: TGTGCCAGCAGCTCAAATGGCTTGGCGGGGAGCACAGATACGCAGTATTTT.